This T cell receptor beta chain originates from a study of OX40 agonist ivuxolimab in advanced cancers. Germline V lookup: CDR1 SQVTM, CDR2 ANQGSEA. Trimming shortened V by 3 bases and J by 7 bases, and 6 bases separated the two germline ends. This CDR3 region has 10 residues. Generated by immunoSEQ multiplex PCR, the TCRdb table keeps only in-frame clones and is missing some. The sample gives 65,000 or so clones, 70% to 90% of which show up once; 3.7% is in the top ten. The sequence derives from an adult with an advanced solid tumor such as melanoma, head and neck, liver or kidney cancer. Material: CD4+ or CD8+ T cells sorted from blood, obtained in a trial of the OX40 agonist ivuxolimab. This chain joins TRBV29-1 and TRBJ2-5; unclear D gene. CDR3 region: CSVEPGTQYF. CDR3 nucleotide sequence: TGCAGCGTTGAGCCGGGGACCCAGTACTTC.